The T cell receptor (beta chain) described here comes from a study of cytomegalovirus exposure and HLA in healthy donors. Regarding the study as a whole: HLA alleles were associated with fewer than 20,000 TCR beta sequences in a later analysis at 0.05 false discovery rate. With later analysis, a missense DCLRE1C variant became linked to TCR beta V- and J-gene trimming.

Participants comprised healthy donors of bone marrow. Donors had nominal health at sampling but likely had unrecorded immune exposures. With regard to this clone: The antigen is not known.

PCR amplification relied on 60 Vbeta primers (plus 13 Jbeta primers). Profiled with immunoSEQ multiplex PCR; TCRdb holds only in-frame clones, not every one. The table shows about 120,000 clones, with about 83% occurring only once. Trimming took 0 bases from V and 1 from J, leaving 12 bases between them. The CDR3 loop spans 16 amino acids. Germline V gives CDR1 ENHRY, CDR2 SYGVKD. V usage is TRBV10-3 and J usage is TRBJ1-1; D might be TRBD1 (6 bases). What was sequenced was PBMCs. The TCR sequence derives from a man aged 25 to 40 in good health and CMV-seronegative. In DNA, the CDR3 is TGTGCCATCAGTGAGTCACCGGGACAAAAGAACACTGAAGCTTTCTTT. Translating it yields CAISESPGQKNTEAFF.